These 5 T cell receptor beta chains were sequenced from one sample in a study of T cells after yellow fever vaccination. One entry per CDR3 protein results from TCRdb running MiXCR on the 5' RACE reads. Here the sample spans some 290,000 distinct CDR3 sequences, about 10% being singletons. The material was CD4+ T cells sorted from PBMCs, obtained 45 days after the yellow fever booster vaccination. The receptor set was obtained from a man younger than 35 who received the YFV17D yellow fever vaccine.

Only a few counts were recorded for this clonotype. One junction end does not reproduce the germline sequence, and a read error may be involved. CDR3 region: CATSRTSDTGGLFF. DNA of the CDR3: TGTGCCACCAGCAGGACTAGCGACACCGGGGGGCTGTTTTTT. The V call is TRBV15, the J call TRBJ2-2; 8 bases line up with TRBD2. From germline, CDR1 is LNHNV and CDR2 YYDKDF (reference sequence). The CDR3 is made up of 14 amino acids.

A few counts support this clonotype. J is TRBJ1-1 and V is TRBV10-1; TRBD1 might be the D (5 bases). The CDR3 contains 15 residues. CDR1 and CDR2 (germline): WNHNN, SYGVQD (reference sequence). Trimming cost V 8 bases and J 0 bases, with 16 bases left between them. The CDR3 nucleotides read TGCGCCAGCGGGAGTTTTGACAGAATGAACACTGAAGCTTTCTTT. This codes for CASGSFDRMNTEAFF.

The rearrangement uses TRBV7-9 and TRBJ2-1; D possibly corresponds to TRBD2 (5 bases). Deletions cut 5 bases from V and 4 bases from J, with 18 bases between. The CDR3 runs to 16 residues. Germline CDR1 is SEHNR and CDR2 is FQNEAQ (reference sequence). CDR3 sequence (DNA): TGTGCCAGCAGCCCCCCGGGGTTTTTCCGATACAATGAGCAGTTCTTC. It yields the protein CASSPPGFFRYNEQFF.

In its sample, this clonotype was seen many times. The V call is TRBV29-1, the J call TRBJ2-1; possibly TRBD2 for D (6 bases). This CDR3 is built from 12 residues. CDR1 SQVTM and CDR2 ANQGSEA come from the germline V gene. The CDR3 DNA follows: TGCAGGGGGGGAGAGAGCTACAATGAGCAGTTCTTC. Amino acid sequence: CRGGESYNEQFF.

This clonotype was counted many times. This chain joins TRBV5-6 and TRBJ2-3, with 8 bases that match TRBD2. CDR3 length: 16 amino acids. V dropped 0 bases and J dropped 2; count of bases not matched to a gene: 5. Germline loops: CDR1 SGHDT, CDR2 YYEEEE. CDR3 protein: CASSLAAGAPTDTQYF. The CDR3 coding sequence is TGTGCCAGCAGCTTGGCAGCGGGGGCGCCCACAGATACGCAGTATTTT.